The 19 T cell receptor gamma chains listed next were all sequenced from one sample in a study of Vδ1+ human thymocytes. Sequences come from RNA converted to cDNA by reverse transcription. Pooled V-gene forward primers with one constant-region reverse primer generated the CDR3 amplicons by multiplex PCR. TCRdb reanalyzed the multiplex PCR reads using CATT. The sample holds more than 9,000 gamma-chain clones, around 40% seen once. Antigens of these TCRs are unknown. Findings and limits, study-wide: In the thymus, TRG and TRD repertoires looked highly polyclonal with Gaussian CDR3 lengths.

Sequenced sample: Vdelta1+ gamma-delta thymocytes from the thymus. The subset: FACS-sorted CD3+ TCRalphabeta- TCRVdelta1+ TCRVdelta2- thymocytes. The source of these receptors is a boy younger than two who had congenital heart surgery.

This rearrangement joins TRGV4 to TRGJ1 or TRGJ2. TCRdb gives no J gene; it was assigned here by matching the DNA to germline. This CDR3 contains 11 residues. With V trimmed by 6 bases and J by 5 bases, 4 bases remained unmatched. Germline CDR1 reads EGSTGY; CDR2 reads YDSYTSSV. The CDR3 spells CATWLNYKKLF. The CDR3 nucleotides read TGTGCCACCTGGCTGAATTATAAGAAACTCTTT.

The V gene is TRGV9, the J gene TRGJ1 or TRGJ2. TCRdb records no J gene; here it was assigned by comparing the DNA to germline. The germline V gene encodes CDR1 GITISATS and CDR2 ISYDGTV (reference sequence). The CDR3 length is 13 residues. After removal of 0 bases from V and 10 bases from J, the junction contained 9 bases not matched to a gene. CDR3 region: CALWEVSRAKKLF. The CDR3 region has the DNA TGTGCCTTGTGGGAGGTGAGCCGAGCAAAGAAACTCTTT.

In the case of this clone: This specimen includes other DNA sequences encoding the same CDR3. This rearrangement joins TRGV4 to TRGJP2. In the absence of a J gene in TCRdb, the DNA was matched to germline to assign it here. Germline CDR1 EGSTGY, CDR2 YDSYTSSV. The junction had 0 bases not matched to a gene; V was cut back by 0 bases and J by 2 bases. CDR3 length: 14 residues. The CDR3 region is CATWDGSSDWIKTF. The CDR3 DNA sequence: TGTGCCACCTGGGATGGGAGTAGTGATTGGATCAAGACGTTT.

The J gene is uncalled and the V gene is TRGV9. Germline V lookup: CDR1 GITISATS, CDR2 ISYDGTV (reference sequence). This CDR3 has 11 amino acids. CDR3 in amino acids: CALWEYYKKLF. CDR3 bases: TGTGCCTTGTGGGAATATTATAAGAAGCTATTT.

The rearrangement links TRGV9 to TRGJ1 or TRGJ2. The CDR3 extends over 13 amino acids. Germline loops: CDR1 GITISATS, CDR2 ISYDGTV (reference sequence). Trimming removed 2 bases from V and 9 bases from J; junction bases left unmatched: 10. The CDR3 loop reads CALWEARLGKKLF. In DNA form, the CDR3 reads TGTGCCTTGTGGGAGGCCCGCTTGGGTAAGAAACTCTTT.

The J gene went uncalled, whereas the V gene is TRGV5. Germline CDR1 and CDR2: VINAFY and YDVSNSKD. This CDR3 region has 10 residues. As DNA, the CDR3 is TGTACCACCTGGGACAGGCAGGTACTCTTT. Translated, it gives CTTWDRQVLF.

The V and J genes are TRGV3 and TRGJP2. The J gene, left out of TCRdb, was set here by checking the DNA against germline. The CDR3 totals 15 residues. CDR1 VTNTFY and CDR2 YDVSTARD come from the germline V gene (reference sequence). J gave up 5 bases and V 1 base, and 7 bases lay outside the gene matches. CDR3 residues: CATWDSPGSDWIKTF. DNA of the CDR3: TGTGCCACCTGGGACAGCCCGGGGAGTGATTGGATCAAGACGTTT.

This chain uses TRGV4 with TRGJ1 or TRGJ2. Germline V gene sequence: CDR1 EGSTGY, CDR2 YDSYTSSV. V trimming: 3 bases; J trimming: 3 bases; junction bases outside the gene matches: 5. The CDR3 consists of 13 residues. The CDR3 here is CATWDLSYYKKLF. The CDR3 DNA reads TGTGCCACCTGGGATCTAAGTTATTATAAGAAACTCTTT.

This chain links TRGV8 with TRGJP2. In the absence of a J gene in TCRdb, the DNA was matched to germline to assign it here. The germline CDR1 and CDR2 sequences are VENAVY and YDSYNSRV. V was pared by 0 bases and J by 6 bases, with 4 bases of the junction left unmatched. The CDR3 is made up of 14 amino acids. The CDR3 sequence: CATWDRRRDWIKTF. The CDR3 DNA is TGTGCCACCTGGGATAGGCGGCGTGATTGGATCAAGACGTTT.

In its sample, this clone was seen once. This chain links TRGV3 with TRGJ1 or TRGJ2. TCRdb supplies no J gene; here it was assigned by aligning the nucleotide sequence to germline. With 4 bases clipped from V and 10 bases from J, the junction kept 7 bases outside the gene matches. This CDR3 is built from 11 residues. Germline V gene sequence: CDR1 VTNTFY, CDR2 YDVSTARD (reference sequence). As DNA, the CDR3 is TGTGCCACCTGGGATGAAAACAAGAAACTCTTT. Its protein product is CATWDENKKLF.

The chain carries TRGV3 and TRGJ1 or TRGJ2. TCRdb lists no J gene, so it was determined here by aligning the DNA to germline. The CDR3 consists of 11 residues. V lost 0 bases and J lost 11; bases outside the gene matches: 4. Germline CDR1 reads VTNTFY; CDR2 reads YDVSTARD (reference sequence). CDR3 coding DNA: TGTGCCACCTGGGACAGGCTTGAGAAACTCTTT. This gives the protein CATWDRLEKLF.

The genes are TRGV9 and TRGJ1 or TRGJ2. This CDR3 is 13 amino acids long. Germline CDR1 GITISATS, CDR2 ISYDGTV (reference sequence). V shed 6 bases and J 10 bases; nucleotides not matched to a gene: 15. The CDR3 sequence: CALWNLPHRKKLF. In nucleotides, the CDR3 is TGTGCCTTGTGGAACCTCCCTCATCGGAAGAAACTCTTT.

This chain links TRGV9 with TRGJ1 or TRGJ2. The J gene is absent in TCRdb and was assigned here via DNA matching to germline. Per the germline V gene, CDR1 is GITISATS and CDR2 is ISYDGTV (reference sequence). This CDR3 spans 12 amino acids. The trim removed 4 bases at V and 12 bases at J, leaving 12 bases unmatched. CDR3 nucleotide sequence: TGTGCCTTGTGGGAACCAGCTTATGGGAAACTCTTT. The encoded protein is CALWEPAYGKLF.

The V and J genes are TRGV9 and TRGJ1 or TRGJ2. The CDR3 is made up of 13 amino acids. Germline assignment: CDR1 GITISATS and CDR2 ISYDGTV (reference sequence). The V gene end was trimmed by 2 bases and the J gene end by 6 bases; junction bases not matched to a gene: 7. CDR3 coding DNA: TGTGCCTTGTGGGAGGCACGCCTTTATAAGAAACTCTTT. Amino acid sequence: CALWEARLYKKLF.

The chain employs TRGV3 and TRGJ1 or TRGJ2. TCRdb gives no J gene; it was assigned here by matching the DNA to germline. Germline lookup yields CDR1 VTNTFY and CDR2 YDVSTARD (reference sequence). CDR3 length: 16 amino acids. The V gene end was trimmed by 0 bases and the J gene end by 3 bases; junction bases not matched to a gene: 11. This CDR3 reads CATWDRQEGPYYKKLF. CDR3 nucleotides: TGTGCCACCTGGGACAGGCAAGAAGGGCCTTATTATAAGAAACTCTTT.

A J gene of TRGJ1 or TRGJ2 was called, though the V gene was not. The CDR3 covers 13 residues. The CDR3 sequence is CATWDRREYKKLF. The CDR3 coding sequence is TGTGCCACCTGGGACAGGCGAGAATATAAGAAACTCTTT.

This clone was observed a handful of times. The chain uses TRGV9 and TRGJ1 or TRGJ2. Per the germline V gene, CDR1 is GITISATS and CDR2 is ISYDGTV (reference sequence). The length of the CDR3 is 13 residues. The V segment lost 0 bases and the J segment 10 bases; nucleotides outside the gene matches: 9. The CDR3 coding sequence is TGTGCCTTGTGGGAGGTGCTACGGCCGAAGAAACTCTTT. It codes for CALWEVLRPKKLF.

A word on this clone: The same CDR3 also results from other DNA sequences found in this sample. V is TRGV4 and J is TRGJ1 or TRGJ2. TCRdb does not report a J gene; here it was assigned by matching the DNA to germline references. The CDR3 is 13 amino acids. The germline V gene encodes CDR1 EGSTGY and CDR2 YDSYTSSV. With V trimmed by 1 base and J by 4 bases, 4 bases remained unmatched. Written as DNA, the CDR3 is TGTGCCACCTGGGATGGACACTATTATAAGAAACTCTTT. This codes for CATWDGHYYKKLF.

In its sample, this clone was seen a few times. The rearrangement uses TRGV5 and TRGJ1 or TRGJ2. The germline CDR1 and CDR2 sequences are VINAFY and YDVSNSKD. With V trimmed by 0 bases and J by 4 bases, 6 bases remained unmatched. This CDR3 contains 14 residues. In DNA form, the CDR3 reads TGTGCCACCTGGGACAGGGCCCCATATTATAAGAAACTCTTT. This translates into CATWDRAPYYKKLF.